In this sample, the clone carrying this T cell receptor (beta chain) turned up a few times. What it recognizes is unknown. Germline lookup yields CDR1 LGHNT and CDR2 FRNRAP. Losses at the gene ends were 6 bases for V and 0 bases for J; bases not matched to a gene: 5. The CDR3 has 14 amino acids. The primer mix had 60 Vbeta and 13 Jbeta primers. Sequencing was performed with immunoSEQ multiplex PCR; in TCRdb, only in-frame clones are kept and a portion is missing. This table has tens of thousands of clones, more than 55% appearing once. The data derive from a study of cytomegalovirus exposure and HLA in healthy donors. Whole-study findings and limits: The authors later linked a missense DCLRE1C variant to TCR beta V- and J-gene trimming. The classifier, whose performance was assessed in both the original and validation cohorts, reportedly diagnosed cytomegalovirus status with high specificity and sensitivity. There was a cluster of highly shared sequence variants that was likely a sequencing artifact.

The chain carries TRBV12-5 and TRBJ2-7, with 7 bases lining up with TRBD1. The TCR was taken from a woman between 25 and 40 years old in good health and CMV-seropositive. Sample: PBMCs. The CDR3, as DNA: TGTGCTAGTGGGTCCGGGACAGCCTCCTACGAGCAGTACTTC. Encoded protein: CASGSGTASYEQYF.